This paragraph reports one TCR beta chain. The repertoire was sequenced with immunoSEQ multiplex PCR; TCRdb's copy has only in-frame clones and lacks some. Counted here are around 80,000 clones, over 90% occurring once; the ten biggest clones make up over 2.5%. The data belong to a study of control samples from healthy donors and cancer patients. The length of the CDR3 is 14 residues. Germline lookup yields CDR1 SGHTA and CDR2 FQGNSA. Deletions cut 6 bases from V and 2 bases from J, with 11 bases between. The sample comprised blood. The chain carries TRBV7-2 and TRBJ1-5, with D maybe TRBD1 (6 bases). The receptor was derived from a woman in her twenties or thirties in good health. Here the CDR3 reads CASRKDSRNQPQHF. CDR3 in DNA: TGTGCCAGCAGGAAGGACAGCCGCAATCAGCCCCAGCATTTT.